The T cell receptor beta chain described here comes from a study of human T cells and chemical hapten exposure. Study summary: The patient population, which was mostly female, had alopecia areata, totalis or universalis. Points from the study as a whole: Patch test score was positively correlated with the counts of TCRs that had expanded at PT1.

In this sample, this clonotype turned up many times. The antigen remains undetermined. Germline values: CDR1 SEHNR, CDR2 FQNEAQ (reference sequence). J lost 6 bases, V lost 1 base, and 4 bases had no gene match. This CDR3 has 14 amino acids. One entry per CDR3 protein results from TCRdb running MiXCR on the RACE reads. Of 38,000 or so distinct CDR3 sequences listed, 9.5% are singletons. Indicated time point: patch test 3, about 24 weeks after DPC sensitization. Treatment specified: therapeutic diphenylcyclopropenone sensitization with weekly scalp DPC. RNA extraction used unfractionated whole blood as the source of total RNA.

This specimen was whole blood, taken in connection with sensitization to the hapten diphenylcyclopropenone (DPC). The sequence was collected from a man aged 45 to 65 with alopecia areata. Some clones in this sample may be carry-over from other donors' samples. This sequence joins TRBV7-9 and TRBJ2-7, with TRBD1 matching over 9 bases. The CDR3 DNA sequence: TGTGCCAGCAGCTTAGACAGGGGGCATCTCGAGCAGTACTTC. Amino acids: CASSLDRGHLEQYF.